This T cell receptor (beta chain) was identified during a study of cytomegalovirus exposure and HLA in healthy donors. Germline assignment: CDR1 SGHRS and CDR2 YFSETQ. V lost 0 bases, J lost 0 bases, and 7 bases lay in between. This CDR3 is 14 amino acids long. The PCR used 60 Vbeta and 13 Jbeta primers. Assay: immunoSEQ multiplex PCR; the TCRdb copy retains only in-frame clones and omits some. The sample holds about 91,000 clones. Sequencing was done on a sample of PBMCs. The gene calls are TRBV5-1 and TRBJ2-7, with D unresolved. This receptor was obtained from a woman aged 25-40 years in good health and CMV-seronegative. The CDR3 reads CASSLAVSSYEQYF. The DNA of the CDR3 is TGCGCCAGCAGCTTGGCGGTGAGCTCCTACGAGCAGTACTTC.